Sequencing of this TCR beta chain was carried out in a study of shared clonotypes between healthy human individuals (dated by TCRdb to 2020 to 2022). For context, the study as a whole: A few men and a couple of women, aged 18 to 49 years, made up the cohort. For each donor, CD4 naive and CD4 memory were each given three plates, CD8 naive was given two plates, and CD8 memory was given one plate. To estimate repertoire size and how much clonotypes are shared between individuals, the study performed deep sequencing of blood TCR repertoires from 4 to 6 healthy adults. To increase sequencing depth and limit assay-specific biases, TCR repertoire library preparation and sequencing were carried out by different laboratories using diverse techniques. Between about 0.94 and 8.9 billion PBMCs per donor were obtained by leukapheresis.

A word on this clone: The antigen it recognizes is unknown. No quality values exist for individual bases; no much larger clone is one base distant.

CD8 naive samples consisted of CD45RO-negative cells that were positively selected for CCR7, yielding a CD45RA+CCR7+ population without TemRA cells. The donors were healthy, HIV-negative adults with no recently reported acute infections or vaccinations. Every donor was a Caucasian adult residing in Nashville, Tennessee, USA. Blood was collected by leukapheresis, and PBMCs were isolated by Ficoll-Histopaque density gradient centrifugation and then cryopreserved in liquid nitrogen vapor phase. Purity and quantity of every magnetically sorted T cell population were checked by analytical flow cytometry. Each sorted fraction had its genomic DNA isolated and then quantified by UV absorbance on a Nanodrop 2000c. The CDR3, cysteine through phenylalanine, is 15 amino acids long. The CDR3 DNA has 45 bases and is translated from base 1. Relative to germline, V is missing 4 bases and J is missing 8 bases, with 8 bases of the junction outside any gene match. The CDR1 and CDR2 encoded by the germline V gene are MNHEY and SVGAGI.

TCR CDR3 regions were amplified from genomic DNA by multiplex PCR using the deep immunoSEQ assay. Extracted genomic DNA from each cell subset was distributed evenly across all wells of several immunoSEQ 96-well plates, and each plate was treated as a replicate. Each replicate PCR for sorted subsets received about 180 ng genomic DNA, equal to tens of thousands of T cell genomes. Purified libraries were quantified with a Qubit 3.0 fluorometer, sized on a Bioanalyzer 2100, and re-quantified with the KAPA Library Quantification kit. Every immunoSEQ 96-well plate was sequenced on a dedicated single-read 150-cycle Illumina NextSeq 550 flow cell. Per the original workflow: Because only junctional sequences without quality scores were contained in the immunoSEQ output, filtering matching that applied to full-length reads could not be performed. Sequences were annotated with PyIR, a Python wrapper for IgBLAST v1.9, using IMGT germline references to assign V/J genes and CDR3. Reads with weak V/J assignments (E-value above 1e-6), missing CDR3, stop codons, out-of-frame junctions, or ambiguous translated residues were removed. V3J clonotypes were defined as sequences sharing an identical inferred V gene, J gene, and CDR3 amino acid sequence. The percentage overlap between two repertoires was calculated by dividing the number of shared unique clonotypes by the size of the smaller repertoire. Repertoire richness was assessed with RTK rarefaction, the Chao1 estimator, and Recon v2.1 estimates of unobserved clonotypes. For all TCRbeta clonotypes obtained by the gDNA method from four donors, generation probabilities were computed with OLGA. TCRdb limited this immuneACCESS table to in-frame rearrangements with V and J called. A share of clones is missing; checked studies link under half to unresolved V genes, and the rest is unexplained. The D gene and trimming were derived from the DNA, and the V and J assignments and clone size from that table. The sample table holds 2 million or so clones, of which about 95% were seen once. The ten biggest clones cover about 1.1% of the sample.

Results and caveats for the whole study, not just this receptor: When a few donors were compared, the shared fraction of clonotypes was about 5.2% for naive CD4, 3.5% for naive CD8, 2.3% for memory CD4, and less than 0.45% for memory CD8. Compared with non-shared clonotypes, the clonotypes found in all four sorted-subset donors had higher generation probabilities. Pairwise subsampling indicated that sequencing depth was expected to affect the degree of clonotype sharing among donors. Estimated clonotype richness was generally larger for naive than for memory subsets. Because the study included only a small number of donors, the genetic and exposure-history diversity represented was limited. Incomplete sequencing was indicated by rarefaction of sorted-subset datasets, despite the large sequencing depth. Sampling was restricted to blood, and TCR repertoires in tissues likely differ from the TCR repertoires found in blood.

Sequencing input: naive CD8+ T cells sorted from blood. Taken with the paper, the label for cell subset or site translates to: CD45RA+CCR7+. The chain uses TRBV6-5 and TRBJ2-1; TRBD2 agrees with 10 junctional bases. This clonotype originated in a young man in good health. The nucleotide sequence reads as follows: TGTGCCAGCAGTTCTCCAGCGGGGGGGCCGGATGAGCAGTTCTTC. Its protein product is CASSSPAGGPDEQFF.